A selection of T cell receptor beta chains follows, all from one sample in a study of human T cells and chemical hapten exposure. TCRdb analysed the 5' RACE reads with MiXCR anew, one entry per CDR3 protein. In the table there are more than 75,000 distinct CDR3 sequences, roughly 15% of which are singletons. The receptors shown here come from a female donor in good health. CDR3s include the opening cysteine and the closing phenylalanine or tryptophan. The order of the fields is clone size, V gene, CDR3 length, D gene, J gene, CDR3 DNA, CDR3 protein. The D gene is left open where the match is weak. Rows give clone size only sometimes, using once, few, many, or a class for an expanded clone.

clone size: .; V gene: TRBV6-6; CDR3 length: 13; D gene: TRBD1; J gene: TRBJ1-5; CDR3 DNA: TGTGCCAGCAGTTACAACAGGGGTCAGCCCCAGCATTTT; CDR3 protein: CASSYNRGQPQHF
clone size: .; V gene: TRBV7-2; CDR3 length: 15; D gene: .; J gene: TRBJ1-3; CDR3 DNA: TGTGCCAGCAGCCACACGAGGGACTCTGGAAACACCATATATTTT; CDR3 protein: CASSHTRDSGNTIYF
clone size: .; V gene: TRBV4-2; CDR3 length: 15; D gene: .; J gene: TRBJ1-1; CDR3 DNA: TGTGCCAGCAGCCAAGATCCCCAGAGTTACACTGAAGCTTTCTTT; CDR3 protein: CASSQDPQSYTEAFF
clone size: many; V gene: TRBV29-1; CDR3 length: 10; D gene: .; J gene: TRBJ1-2; CDR3 DNA: TGCAGCGTTTTTTTCTATGGCTACACCTTC; CDR3 protein: CSVFFYGYTF
clone size: .; V gene: TRBV5-8; CDR3 length: 19; D gene: TRBD2; J gene: TRBJ2-4; CDR3 DNA: TGTGCCAGCAGCTTGGATAACCCAACGGGGGGACTAGCCAAAAACATTCAGTACTTC; CDR3 protein: CASSLDNPTGGLAKNIQYF
clone size: .; V gene: TRBV20-1; CDR3 length: 15; D gene: TRBD2; J gene: TRBJ2-1; CDR3 DNA: TGCAGTGCTAGGGGAGCGGGGGGAGCCTACAATGAGCAGTTCTTC; CDR3 protein: CSARGAGGAYNEQFF
clone size: .; V gene: TRBV20-1; CDR3 length: 18; D gene: TRBD2; J gene: TRBJ2-7; CDR3 DNA: TGCAGTGCTAGCCTCCCCAGGCCCGGGACTAGCGGTTACTACGAGCAGTACTTC; CDR3 protein: CSASLPRPGTSGYYEQYF
clone size: .; V gene: TRBV6-5; CDR3 length: 14; D gene: .; J gene: TRBJ2-3; CDR3 DNA: TGTGCCAGCCGGGAGTCCAACAAACGAGATACGCAGTATTTT; CDR3 protein: CASRESNKRDTQYF
clone size: few; V gene: TRBV20-1; CDR3 length: 15; D gene: TRBD2; J gene: TRBJ2-5; CDR3 DNA: TGCAGTGCTAGAGGGGGGACTAGCGGGGAAGAGACCCAGTACTTC; CDR3 protein: CSARGGTSGEETQYF
clone size: .; V gene: TRBV7-8; CDR3 length: 20; D gene: TRBD1; J gene: TRBJ2-4; CDR3 DNA: TGTGCCAGCAGCGTAGTAAGAACGCGGACAGGACGAGTGGCCAAAAACATTCAGTACTTC; CDR3 protein: CASSVVRTRTGRVAKNIQYF
clone size: few; V gene: TRBV20-1; CDR3 length: 15; D gene: TRBD2; J gene: TRBJ2-5; CDR3 DNA: TGCAGTGCAGGCAGAACTAGCGGGACTAAGAAGACCCAGTACTTC; CDR3 protein: CSAGRTSGTKKTQYF
clone size: .; V gene: TRBV2; CDR3 length: 15; D gene: TRBD1; J gene: TRBJ1-1; CDR3 DNA: TGTGCCAGCAGTGGTGAACTACAGGGGTACGCTGAAGCTTTCTTT; CDR3 protein: CASSGELQGYAEAFF
clone size: .; V gene: TRBV4-2; CDR3 length: 14; D gene: .; J gene: TRBJ2-3; CDR3 DNA: TGTGCCAGCAGCCAAGGATTACCTGCAGATACGCAGTATTTT; CDR3 protein: CASSQGLPADTQYF
clone size: .; V gene: TRBV5-4; CDR3 length: 16; D gene: TRBD1; J gene: TRBJ2-3; CDR3 DNA: TGTGCCAGCAGCCCTGCCGGGACAGGGGGCGCAGATACGCAGTATTTT; CDR3 protein: CASSPAGTGGADTQYF
clone size: few; V gene: TRBV6-2/TRBV6-3; CDR3 length: 17; D gene: .; J gene: TRBJ2-2; CDR3 DNA: TGTGCCAGCAGGGCCCCGTACCGGCACTCGAACACCGGGGAGCTGTTTTTT; CDR3 protein: CASRAPYRHSNTGELFF
clone size: few; V gene: TRBV20-1; CDR3 length: 11; D gene: TRBD2; J gene: TRBJ2-1; CDR3 DNA: TGCAGTGCTACTACTAGCGGTGAGCAGTTCTTC; CDR3 protein: CSATTSGEQFF
clone size: few; V gene: TRBV20-1; CDR3 length: 17; D gene: .; J gene: TRBJ2-1; CDR3 DNA: TGCAGTGCCACCGCCGGATTGGAGCCACGCTCCTACAATGAGCAGTTCTTC; CDR3 protein: CSATAGLEPRSYNEQFF